Shown below are 13 T cell receptor beta chains from a single sample sequenced in a study of blood T cell repertoires in COVID-19. Some clones are missing from TCRdb's copy, which holds only in-frame ones; the method was immunoSEQ multiplex PCR. The sample gives about 140,000 clones, 84% of which show up once; less than 7% is in the top ten. The material sequenced was PBMCs or T cells enriched from blood (not recorded which). These receptors originate from a man aged 40-55 years with acute COVID-19.

The chain has TRBV7-2 and TRBJ2-4, with no clear D. V was cut by 6 bases and J by 0 bases, with 9 bases left in between. The CDR3 runs 14 residues. Germline V gene lookup returns CDR1 SGHTA and CDR2 FQGNSA. CDR3 coding DNA: TGTGCCAGCAGACGTGACACAGCCAAAAACATTCAGTACTTC. Encoded protein: CASRRDTAKNIQYF.

Only one count was recorded for this clone. The CDR3 nucleotides are TGTGCCAGCAGTTACTCGATAGAGGCGGGAGTCCATGAGCAGTTCTTC. This translates into CASSYSIEAGVHEQFF. The chain combines TRBV6-5 with TRBJ2-1; 7 bases agree with TRBD2. CDR1 and CDR2 from the germline V gene are MNHEY and SVGAGI. V trimming: 0 bases; J trimming: 8 bases; junction bases outside the gene matches: 10. CDR3 length: 16 residues.

The chain recombines TRBV11-3 with TRBJ2-3; 9 nucleotides agree with TRBD1. Looked up from germline, CDR1 is SGHNT and CDR2 is YENEEA. Trimming removed 3 bases from V and 5 bases from J; junction bases left unmatched: 6. This CDR3 comprises 15 residues. CDR3 DNA sequence: TGTGCCAGCAGCTTGGAGGGACAGGGAGGAGATACGCAGTATTTT. Its translation is CASSLEGQGGDTQYF.

This clone appeared a few times. The V call is TRBV4-1, the J call TRBJ1-1; D unclear. Trimming pared 1 base from V and 7 bases from J, leaving 16 bases between. The CDR3 is 15 residues long. Germline CDR1 and CDR2: MGHRA and YSYEKL. CDR3 region: CASSQGLSQNFEAFF. DNA for the CDR3: TGCGCCAGCAGCCAAGGATTATCGCAAAACTTTGAAGCTTTCTTT.

The chain uses TRBV25-1 and TRBJ1-2, with D hard to call. Trimming stripped 3 bases from V and 3 bases from J, with 8 bases between. This CDR3 is 13 amino acids long. Germline lookup yields CDR1 MGHDK and CDR2 SYGVNS. In nucleotides, the CDR3 is TGTGCCAGCAGTGAGGGTGGGCACTATGGCTACACCTTC. It codes for CASSEGGHYGYTF.

This chain joins TRBV2 and TRBJ2-7, with 10 bases that match TRBD2. There are 14 residues in the CDR3. V gave up 2 bases and J gave up 9 bases; unmatched junction bases: 7. Germline assignment: CDR1 SNHLY and CDR2 FYNNEI. The CDR3 loop is CASSESLAGVVQYF. CDR3 sequence (DNA): TGTGCCAGCAGTGAATCGCTAGCGGGGGTCGTGCAGTACTTC.

The gene calls are TRBV24-1 and TRBJ2-5; perhaps TRBD1 as D (5 bases). Germline V gene sequence: CDR1 KGHDR, CDR2 SFDVKD. The CDR3 sequence is 12 residues long. Trimming left V 4 bases short and J 6 bases short, with 8 bases between. CDR3 in amino acids: CATSEGVQTQYF. The CDR3 nucleotides read TGTGCCACCAGTGAAGGGGTACAGACCCAGTACTTC.

The sample holds one count of this clone. This chain links TRBV5-6 with TRBJ2-7; 7 positions agree with TRBD2. Germline values: CDR1 SGHDT, CDR2 YYEEEE. Losses at the gene ends were 4 bases for V and 3 bases for J; bases not matched to a gene: 7. The CDR3 has 14 amino acids. The DNA of the CDR3 is TGTGCCAGCAGCAGACTAGCAGCTATCTACGAGCAGTACTTC. Its translation is CASSRLAAIYEQYF.

The chain carries TRBV19 and TRBJ2-1; D is unresolved. CDR1 and CDR2 (germline): LNHDA, SQIVND (reference sequence). V was clipped by 1 base and J by 0 bases, with 10 bases between them. The CDR3 length is 16 residues. CDR3 nucleotide sequence: TGTGCCAGTAGTATAGTAGCTCTTAGCTCCTACAATGAGCAGTTCTTC. Its protein is CASSIVALSSYNEQFF.

J is TRBJ2-3 and V is TRBV28, with unresolved D. CDR1 is MDHEN and CDR2 is SYDVKM in the germline V gene. The germline V and J ends were trimmed by 6 bases and 11 bases, with 15 bases remaining between them. The CDR3 loop spans 12 amino acids. Written as DNA, the CDR3 is TGTGCCAGCAGCCAGAGCGAATCCCGGCAGTATTTT. It codes for CASSQSESRQYF.

The chain couples TRBV18 to TRBJ1-5, with D unclear. Between the trimmed V and J ends, which lost 1 base and 3 bases, there was a span of 7 bases. This CDR3 is built from 14 residues. Per germline, CDR1 KGHSH and CDR2 LQKENI. CDR3 region: CASSPRQDNQPQHF. CDR3 in DNA: TGTGCCAGCTCACCACGTCAGGACAATCAGCCCCAGCATTTT.

The V call is TRBV5-1, the J call TRBJ2-6; D is unclear. V lost 1 base and J 0 bases, leaving 2 bases between the germline ends. The CDR3 contains 14 residues. CDR1 and CDR2 from the germline V gene are SGHRS and YFSETQ. This CDR3 is CASSLYSGANVLTF. The CDR3 bases are TGCGCCAGCAGCTTGTACTCTGGGGCCAACGTCCTGACTTTC.

The rearrangement uses TRBV18 and TRBJ1-4; D may be TRBD1 (6 bases). This CDR3 is built from 16 residues. The V and J ends lost 3 bases and 8 bases respectively, with 19 bases between them. Germline CDR1 KGHSH, CDR2 LQKENI. This CDR3 is CASSPAGGAGKEKLFF. The CDR3 DNA reads as TGTGCCAGCTCACCCGCGGGGGGCGCTGGGAAGGAAAAACTGTTTTTT.